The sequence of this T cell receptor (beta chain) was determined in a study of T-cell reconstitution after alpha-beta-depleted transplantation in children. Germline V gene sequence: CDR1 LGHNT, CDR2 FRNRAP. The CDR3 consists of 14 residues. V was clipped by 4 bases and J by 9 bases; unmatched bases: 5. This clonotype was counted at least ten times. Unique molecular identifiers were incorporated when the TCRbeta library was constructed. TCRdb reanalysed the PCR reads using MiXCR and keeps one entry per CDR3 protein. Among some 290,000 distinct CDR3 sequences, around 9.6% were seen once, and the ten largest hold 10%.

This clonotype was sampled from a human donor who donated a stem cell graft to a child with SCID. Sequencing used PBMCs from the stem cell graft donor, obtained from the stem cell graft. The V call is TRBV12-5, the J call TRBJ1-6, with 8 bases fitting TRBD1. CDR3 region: CASGSQTGVSPLHF. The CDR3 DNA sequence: TGTGCTAGTGGTTCTCAGACAGGGGTTTCACCCCTCCACTTT.